This record looks at one TCR beta chain sequence and its context. The sample originates from a study of technical replicates of blood from several donors. Clones were read by immunoSEQ multiplex PCR, and TCRdb kept only the in-frame ones, dropping some. The sample contains more than 75,000 clones, under 95% of which appear only once. Germline lookup yields CDR1 MGHRA and CDR2 YSYEKL. This CDR3 has 16 residues. Trimming stripped 4 bases from V and 4 bases from J, with 20 bases between. This TCR derives from a human donor in good health. The V call is TRBV4-1, the J call TRBJ2-7; possible D gene TRBD2, 6 bases. The sample taken for sequencing was T cells isolated from PBMCs. CDR3 amino acids: CASSLRDSLGDYEQYF. CDR3 nucleotide sequence: TGCGCCAGCAGCCTCCGGGACTCCCTGGGGGATTACGAGCAGTACTTC.